The 7 T cell receptor beta chains below all came from one sample that was sequenced in a study of T cell responses to AZD1222 COVID-19 vaccine. Using immunoSEQ multiplex PCR, the repertoire was profiled, and TCRdb retains in-frame clones only, with some absent. The sample has over 150,000 clones, 88% seen once. The specimen was peripheral blood, collected 28 days after the second AZD1222 dose. Every receptor here comes from an adult who received the AZD1222 COVID-19 vaccine.

Comments on this clone: One end of the junction is discordant with germline, which a read error may explain. The V and J genes are TRBV7-9 and TRBJ1-4; D remains ambiguous. CDR1 is SEHNR and CDR2 is FQNEAQ in the germline V gene (reference sequence). CDR3 length: 11 residues. The CDR3 loop is CASSLGAKVLF. CDR3 DNA: TGTGCCAGCAGCTTAGGCGCCAAAGTCCTTTTT.

V is TRBV13 and J is TRBJ2-1; 8 bases map to TRBD1. There are 15 residues in the CDR3. Germline trimming cut 4 bases from V and 10 bases from J; bases unmatched to any gene: 12. Germline CDR1 and CDR2: PRHDT and FYEKMQ (reference sequence). Written as DNA, the CDR3 is TGTGCCAGCAGCTCCCCGGGACAGGTGCTAATGGAGCAGTTCTTC. It specifies CASSSPGQVLMEQFF.

This clone was detected a few times. The chain carries TRBV4-1 and TRBJ1-1, with a possible D match to TRBD1 (5 bases). Trimming took off 0 bases at V and 4 bases at J, with 12 bases between the two ends. Germline V gene lookup returns CDR1 MGHRA and CDR2 YSYEKL. CDR3 length: 15 residues. The CDR3 is CASSQEVWGGTEAFF. The CDR3 DNA reads TGCGCCAGCAGCCAAGAGGTTTGGGGGGGCACTGAAGCTTTCTTT.

The CDR3 loop reads CASSQESQGNGYTF. The CDR3 DNA reads TGTGCCAGCAGCCAAGAATCACAAGGGAATGGCTACACCTTC. The chain has TRBV3-1 (or the pseudogene TRBV3-2) and TRBJ1-2; D is unresolved. Trimming took 0 bases from V and 6 from J, leaving 11 bases between them. CDR1 is LGHDT, CDR2 YNNKEL, per germline (reference sequence). CDR3 size: 14 residues.

The V and J genes are TRBV19 and TRBJ2-2, with unresolved D. The CDR3 spans 14 residues. Trimming stripped 0 bases from V and 6 bases from J, with 8 bases between. Germline CDR1 is LNHDA and CDR2 is SQIVND (reference sequence). CDR3 nucleotides: TGTGCCAGTAGTATAGACGCAGGATCCGGGGAGCTGTTTTTT. It codes for CASSIDAGSGELFF.

The chain has TRBV7-8 and TRBJ2-3; unclear D gene. Germline lookup yields CDR1 SGHVS and CDR2 FQNEAQ. This CDR3 has 17 residues. Trimming took off 5 bases at V and 4 bases at J, with 22 bases between the two ends. The CDR3 nucleotides read TGTGCCAGCAGCGAAACCCCGACTCCAAGTAGGGCAGATACGCAGTATTTT. Amino acid sequence: CASSETPTPSRADTQYF.

This CDR3 is CASSSSHMNTEAFF. CDR3 sequence (DNA): TGTGCCAGCAGCAGCAGTCACATGAACACTGAAGCTTTCTTT. The chain links TRBV21-1 to TRBJ1-1; TRBD1 was called by the table and not checked on the DNA. TRBV21-1 has pseudogene status. This CDR3 has 14 amino acids.